A single sample gave rise to the 4 T cell receptor beta chains below, sequenced in a study of control samples from healthy donors and cancer patients. Libraries were prepared by immunoSEQ multiplex PCR; TCRdb keeps only in-frame clonotypes and omits some of them. In the table there are around 150,000 clones, roughly 90% of which are singletons. The sequenced material came from blood. Receptors originate from a man aged 25 to 45 in good health.

The V and J genes are TRBV19 and TRBJ1-2; TRBD1 is a possible D gene (6 bases). The V gene lost 1 base and the J gene lost 5 bases, with 14 bases spanning the gap. This CDR3 is 15 amino acids long. Germline CDR1 reads LNHDA; CDR2 reads SQIVND (reference sequence). The CDR3 region is CASSIGSGQKYGYTF. The CDR3 bases are TGTGCCAGTAGTATAGGGTCCGGACAGAAATATGGCTACACCTTC. The variable domain in full, with the rest retrieved from reference TRBV19 and TRBJ1-2, is DGGITQSPKYLFRKEGQNVTLSCEQNLNHDAMYWYRQDPGQGLRLIYYSQIVNDFQKGDIAEGYSVSREKKESFPLTVTSAQKNPTAFYLCASSIGSGQKYGYTFGSGTRLTVV.

This chain links TRBV27 with TRBJ2-7, with D possibly called TRBD1 or TRBD2 (6 bases each). V lost 2 bases and J 3 bases, leaving 11 bases between the germline ends. This CDR3 contains 14 residues. Germline V gene lookup returns CDR1 MNHEY and CDR2 SMNVEV (reference sequence). In DNA, the CDR3 is TGTGCCAGCAGTTTAAGGGGGGAATTCTACGAGCAGTACTTC. Its protein is CASSLRGEFYEQYF.

The chain employs TRBV3-1 (or the pseudogene TRBV3-2) and TRBJ2-7; D might be TRBD1 or TRBD2, each matching 5 bases. This CDR3 is built from 15 residues. Germline CDR1 and CDR2: LGHDT and YNNKEL (reference sequence). V lost 5 bases and J 6 bases, leaving 20 bases between the germline ends. CDR3 nucleotide sequence: TGTGCCAGCAGCTTTCCCGGGACCGATGCTTCCGAGCAGTACTTC. This encodes CASSFPGTDASEQYF.

The V call is TRBV7-8, the J call TRBJ2-1, with TRBD2 as a possible D gene (6 bases). CDR1 is SGHVS, CDR2 FQNEAQ, per germline. This CDR3 is built from 14 residues. V shed 6 bases and J shed 1 base, with 10 bases lying between them. CDR3: CASSGGTSYNEQFF. In nucleotides, the CDR3 is TGTGCCAGCAGTGGTGGGACTTCCTACAATGAGCAGTTCTTC.